This TCR beta chain derives from a study of glioma-infiltrating T cells. Study-level findings and limits: Gliomas, especially low-grade, showed above-expected tissue-blood divergence; non-neoplastic patients showed below. Only very few CDR3 sequences appeared in both tissue and blood.

Germline lookup yields CDR1 LNHDA and CDR2 SQIVND (reference sequence). V lost 7 bases and J lost 3, with 19 bases in between. The CDR3 loop spans 16 amino acids. This clonotype was seen once. The target antigen is unknown. The iRepertoire nested amplicon-rescue multiplex PCR amplified TCR alpha and beta CDR3s from RNA. One-step reverse transcription and amplification started from around 100-400 ng of tissue mRNA or PBMC total RNA. TCRdb reanalysed the multiplex PCR reads using MiXCR and keeps one entry per CDR3 protein. The table records about 140,000 distinct CDR3 sequences, 30% to 40% of them present only once.

The TCR comes from a human donor with low-grade glioma or glioblastoma, undergoing nonglioma brain surgery, or in good health (not recorded which). The rearrangement uses TRBV19 and TRBJ1-5, with D maybe TRBD1 (5 bases). Sequenced material: glioma tissue, nonneoplastic brain tissue, or PBMCs (not recorded which). In DNA, the CDR3 is TGTGCCAGTACTCCCTACGACAGTACCATCAATCAGCCCCAGCATTTT. Translating it yields CASTPYDSTINQPQHF.